Sequencing of this T cell receptor beta chain was carried out in a study of identical twins' blood T cells. Deletions cut 0 bases from V and 8 bases from J, with 9 bases between. From germline, CDR1 is SGDLS and CDR2 YYNGEE. The CDR3 has 13 amino acids. TCRdb passed the 5' RACE reads through MiXCR, listing each CDR3 protein once. Of 350,000 to 400,000 distinct CDR3 sequences listed, roughly 28% were seen once; the top ten hold 5.5% to 6.5%. The specimen was PBMCs. The TCR originated in a woman aged 18-49 years in good health. The chain couples TRBV9 to TRBJ2-1; the D is unclear. The CDR3: CASSVGVYDEQFF. DNA of the CDR3: TGTGCCAGCAGCGTAGGCGTATACGATGAGCAGTTCTTC.